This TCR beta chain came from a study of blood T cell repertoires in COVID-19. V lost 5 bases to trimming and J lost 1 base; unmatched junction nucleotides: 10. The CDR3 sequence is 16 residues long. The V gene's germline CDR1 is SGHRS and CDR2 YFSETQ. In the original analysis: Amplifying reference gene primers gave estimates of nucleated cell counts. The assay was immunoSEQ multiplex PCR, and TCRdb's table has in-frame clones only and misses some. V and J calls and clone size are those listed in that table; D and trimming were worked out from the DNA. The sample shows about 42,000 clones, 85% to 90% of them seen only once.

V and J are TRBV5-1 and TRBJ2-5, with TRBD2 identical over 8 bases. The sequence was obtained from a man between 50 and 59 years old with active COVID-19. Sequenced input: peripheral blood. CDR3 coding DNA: TGCGCCAGCAGAATTCGGGGGGGTAACTTCCAAGAGACCCAGTACTTC. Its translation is CASRIRGGNFQETQYF.